What follows are 27 T cell receptor beta chains derived from one specimen sequenced in a study of blood T cell repertoires in COVID-19. Repertoires were generated with immunoSEQ multiplex PCR, while TCRdb's copy carries only in-frame clones and drops some. This sample has 250,000 to 350,000 clones, with roughly 84% found just once. Sequencing used peripheral blood. These receptors were obtained from a human donor with COVID-19, enrolled during active disease. The donor label of this sample is uncertain.

This clone appeared a single time. The chain couples TRBV6-1 to TRBJ2-3; 10 bases map to TRBD1. Germline values: CDR1 MNHNS, CDR2 SASEGT. This CDR3 has 16 amino acids. Germline trimming cut 4 bases from V and 4 bases from J; bases unmatched to any gene: 8. The CDR3 DNA reads TGTGCCAGCAGTGCCGCAGACAGGGGGCAGGCAGATACGCAGTATTTT. Translation: CASSAADRGQADTQYF.

CDR3 sequence (DNA): TGTGCCAGCAGCTTTACCGCCAGGGAGCAGTACTTC. It translates to CASSFTAREQYF. The rearrangement joins TRBV7-2 to TRBJ2-7; D remains ambiguous. Germline CDR1 is SGHTA and CDR2 is FQGNSA. Trimming removed 3 bases from V and 7 bases from J, with 10 bases in between. This CDR3 has 12 amino acids.

This clone was found once. The rearrangement links TRBV19 to TRBJ1-5; D may be TRBD1 (6 bases). Germline V gene lookup returns CDR1 LNHDA and CDR2 SQIVND (reference sequence). The CDR3 has 15 amino acids. V lost 4 bases and J 7 bases, leaving 17 bases between the germline ends. CDR3: CASSKGRSQGQPQHF. The CDR3 DNA reads as TGTGCCAGTAGTAAAGGCCGCAGCCAGGGGCAGCCCCAGCATTTT.

This chain connects TRBV10-1 to TRBJ1-2, with D unclear. The V and J ends lost 2 bases and 4 bases respectively, with 8 bases between them. The CDR3 contains 13 residues. Germline V lookup: CDR1 WNHNN, CDR2 SYGVQD (reference sequence). The chain's CDR3 is CASSETTSYGYTF. In DNA, the CDR3 is TGCGCCAGCAGTGAGACGACAAGCTATGGCTACACCTTC.

The sample holds a few counts of this clone. The gene calls are TRBV3-1 (or the pseudogene TRBV3-2) and TRBJ1-2, with D tentatively TRBD1 (5 bases). The V gene lost 0 bases and the J gene lost 4 bases, with 18 bases spanning the gap. Germline V lookup: CDR1 LGHDT, CDR2 YNNKEL (reference sequence). The CDR3 has 17 amino acids. CDR3 bases: TGTGCCAGCAGCCAAGATCTCATGGCCACGGGGGGCTATGGCTACACCTTC. Translation gives CASSQDLMATGGYGYTF.

V gene TRBV6-2 or TRBV6-3 combines with J gene TRBJ1-2; TRBD1 might be the D (6 bases). The CDR3 consists of 13 residues. Germline-derived CDR1 and CDR2 are MNHEY and SVGEGT. Deletions cut 6 bases from V and 2 bases from J, with 10 bases between. Here the CDR3 reads CASSSDRNYGYTF. CDR3 nucleotide sequence: TGTGCCAGCAGCAGCGACAGGAACTATGGCTACACCTTC.

The rearrangement uses TRBV6-6 and TRBJ2-3; D is possibly TRBD1 (6 bases). Looked up from germline, CDR1 is MNHNY and CDR2 is SVGAGI (reference sequence). This CDR3 contains 14 residues. The V gene lost 1 base and the J gene lost 6 bases, with 11 bases spanning the gap. The CDR3 region is CASSYFRTGDTQYF. In DNA form, the CDR3 reads TGTGCCAGCAGTTACTTCCGTACAGGGGATACGCAGTATTTT.

The chain links TRBV3-1 (or the pseudogene TRBV3-2) to TRBJ2-3; 9 nucleotides agree with TRBD2. CDR1 LGHDT and CDR2 YNNKEL come from the germline V gene (reference sequence). CDR3 size: 16 residues. Trimming removed 3 bases from V and 6 bases from J; junction bases left unmatched: 10. In DNA form, the CDR3 reads TGTGCCAGCAGCCAGGGGTGGCTAGCGGGATCCGATACGCAGTATTTT. It encodes CASSQGWLAGSDTQYF.

The J gene is TRBJ1-5, the V gene TRBV19, with 8 positions matching TRBD1. CDR3 length: 16 amino acids. The ends lost 6 bases at V and 0 bases at J; junction bases unmatched: 7. The germline V gene encodes CDR1 LNHDA and CDR2 SQIVND (reference sequence). CDR3 amino acids: CASSETGGGSNQPQHF. Here the CDR3 DNA reads TGTGCCAGTAGCGAAACAGGGGGGGGTAGCAATCAGCCCCAGCATTTT.

This clone was counted once. The rearrangement joins TRBV6-2 or TRBV6-3 to TRBJ1-6; D gene ambiguous. V dropped 4 bases and J dropped 0 bases, with 10 bases sitting between them. The V gene's germline CDR1 is MNHEY and CDR2 SVGEGT. This CDR3 comprises 16 residues. Written as DNA, the CDR3 is TGTGCCAGCAGTTCCCACCTCGGCTCCTATAATTCACCCCTCCACTTT. Its protein product is CASSSHLGSYNSPLHF.

The chain employs TRBV5-1 and TRBJ1-2, with 12 bases that match TRBD1. The CDR3 runs 15 residues. Germline loops: CDR1 SGHRS, CDR2 YFSETQ. Trimming took 0 bases from V and 8 from J; bases not matched to a gene: 5. The CDR3 bases are TGCGCCAGCAGCTTGGCCGGGACAGGGGGCGGAGGCTACACCTTC. Translation: CASSLAGTGGGGYTF.

The chain uses TRBV7-2 and TRBJ2-2, with TRBD1 matching 11 bases. Looked up from germline, CDR1 is SGHTA and CDR2 is FQGNSA. The CDR3 is 15 residues long. V was clipped by 5 bases and J by 6 bases; unmatched bases: 5. The CDR3 bases are TGTGCCAGCAGCCTAAGGACAGGGGGCTCCGGGGAGCTGTTTTTT. Translating it yields CASSLRTGGSGELFF. The whole variable domain, filled in from reference TRBV7-2 and TRBJ2-2, reads GAGVSQSPSNKVTEKGKDVELRCDPISGHTALYWYRQSLGQGLEFLIYFQGNSAPDKSGLPSDRFSAERTGGSVSTLTIQRTQQEDSAVYLCASSLRTGGSGELFFGEGSRLTVL.

This clone appeared a single time. The chain is built from TRBV7-2 and TRBJ1-2; D is perhaps TRBD1 (5 bases). V lost 5 bases to trimming and J lost 2 bases, with 9 bases between them. Germline V lookup: CDR1 SGHTA, CDR2 FQGNSA. The length of the CDR3 is 13 residues. In DNA form, the CDR3 reads TGTGCCAGCAGCCCGGACATGAACTATGGCTACACCTTC. Translating gives CASSPDMNYGYTF.

CDR3 DNA sequence: TGTGCCAGCAGCAAAGTTCCGGGTTTGAAAAATACGCAGTATTTT. This gives the protein CASSKVPGLKNTQYF. This chain joins TRBV21-1 and TRBJ2-3; TRBD2 is the table's D call and was not checked against the DNA. TRBV21-1 is recorded as a pseudogene. CDR3 length: 15 amino acids.

The chain links TRBV18 to TRBJ2-5; D is uncertain. The CDR3 is 15 amino acids. The V end was cut by 0 bases, the J end by 7 bases, with 15 bases between. The germline gives CDR1 KGHSH, CDR2 LQKENI. The CDR3 region is CASSPPVSGHSTQYF. The CDR3 nucleotides read TGTGCCAGCTCACCACCCGTTTCAGGCCATTCGACCCAGTACTTC.

The chain couples TRBV28 to TRBJ1-4; 8 nucleotides line up with TRBD1. The V segment lost 6 bases and the J segment 7 bases; nucleotides outside the gene matches: 4. Per the germline V gene, CDR1 is MDHEN and CDR2 is SYDVKM. The length of the CDR3 is 13 residues. Written as DNA, the CDR3 is TGTGCCAGCAGCCCGGACAGGGCTGAAAAACTGTTTTTT. Encoded protein: CASSPDRAEKLFF.

The chain couples TRBV30 to TRBJ2-3; the D gene is possibly TRBD2 (5 bases). The V gene lost 5 bases and the J gene lost 5 bases, with 14 bases spanning the gap. The V gene's germline CDR1 is GTSNPN and CDR2 SVGIG (reference sequence). CDR3 size: 13 residues. The CDR3, as DNA: TGTGCCTGGTTGGCGGGCTTGGTAGATACGCAGTATTTT. Protein product: CAWLAGLVDTQYF. The full variable domain, with the rest looked up from reference TRBV30 and TRBJ2-3, is SQTIHQWPATLVQPVGSPLSLECTVEGTSNPNLYWYRQAAGRGLQLLFYSVGIGQISSEVPQNLSASRPQDRQFILSSKKLLLSDSGFYLCAWLAGLVDTQYFGPGTRLTVL.

The chain uses TRBV7-6 and TRBJ2-7, with 10 bases identical to TRBD1. Germline lookup yields CDR1 SGHVS and CDR2 FNYEAQ. With 3 bases clipped from V and 4 bases from J, the junction kept 6 bases outside the gene matches. CDR3 length: 15 residues. CDR3 protein: CASSFVGTGDYEQYF. CDR3 nucleotides: TGTGCCAGCAGCTTCGTCGGGACAGGGGATTACGAGCAGTACTTC. Drawing the rest from reference TRBV7-6 and TRBJ2-7, the complete variable domain is GAGVSQSPRYKVTKRGQDVALRCDPISGHVSLYWYRQALGQGPEFLTYFNYEAQQDKSGLPNDRFSAERPEGSISTLTIQRTEQRDSAMYRCASSFVGTGDYEQYFGPGTRLTVT.

The V gene is TRBV19, the J gene TRBJ1-4; TRBD1 is a possible D gene (5 bases). Trimming left V 6 bases short and J 0 bases short, with 14 bases between. The CDR3 is made up of 16 amino acids. Germline CDR1 is LNHDA and CDR2 is SQIVND (reference sequence). CDR3 DNA: TGTGCCAGTAGACAACAGGAGGGGTCAACTAATGAAAAACTGTTTTTT. Amino acids: CASRQQEGSTNEKLFF.

V gene TRBV4-1 combines with J gene TRBJ2-1; perhaps TRBD2 as D (6 bases). V was trimmed by 4 bases and J by 3 bases, leaving 13 bases between them. This CDR3 has 15 residues. CDR1 and CDR2 from the germline V gene are MGHRA and YSYEKL. CDR3 region: CASSLTGTGYNEQFF. Here the CDR3 DNA reads TGCGCCAGCAGCCTAACCGGGACTGGCTACAATGAGCAGTTCTTC.

The gene calls are TRBV12-5 and TRBJ2-1, with TRBD2 as a possible D gene (6 bases). The germline V and J ends were trimmed by 1 base and 5 bases, with 12 bases remaining between them. Germline V gene data show CDR1 as LGHNT and CDR2 as FRNRAP. There are 15 residues in the CDR3. CDR3 sequence (DNA): TGTGCTAGTGGTTTGGGCGATCCGGGGGACAATGAGCAGTTCTTC. Translating it yields CASGLGDPGDNEQFF.

V and J are TRBV29-1 and TRBJ1-2, with 8 positions matching TRBD1. Germline loops: CDR1 SQVTM, CDR2 ANQGSEA. V trimming: 4 bases; J trimming: 3 bases; junction bases outside the gene matches: 4. The CDR3 spans 13 residues. The CDR3 coding sequence is TGCAGCGTTGGGGCAGGGGGCGACTATGGCTACACCTTC. Translated, it gives CSVGAGGDYGYTF.

The chain is built from TRBV4-3 and TRBJ2-3, with 7 bases aligning to TRBD2. This CDR3 comprises 15 residues. Losses at the gene ends were 2 bases for V and 2 bases for J; bases not matched to a gene: 4. CDR1 and CDR2 from the germline V gene are LGHNA and YSLEER. Written as DNA, the CDR3 is TGCGCCAGCAGCCAATATCTAGCGGCCACAGATACGCAGTATTTT. It translates to CASSQYLAATDTQYF.

V and J are TRBV20-1 and TRBJ2-1, with 8 bases lining up with TRBD2. This CDR3 has 14 amino acids. J gave up 4 bases and V 3 bases, and 5 bases lay outside the gene matches. Germline V gene sequence: CDR1 DFQATT, CDR2 SNEGSKA (reference sequence). The CDR3 sequence: CSASRSGGYNEQFF. CDR3 DNA sequence: TGCAGTGCTAGTAGGAGCGGGGGATACAATGAGCAGTTCTTC.

This sequence joins TRBV12-3 or TRBV12-4 and TRBJ2-1; no clear D gene. V lost 6 bases and J lost 4, with 7 bases in between. CDR3 length: 12 residues. CDR3 coding DNA: TGTGCCAGCAGCCTGACTTACAATGAGCAGTTCTTC. This gives the protein CASSLTYNEQFF.

The chain carries TRBV5-1 and TRBJ1-2, with 11 bases matching TRBD1. The V segment lost 4 bases and the J segment 6 bases; nucleotides outside the gene matches: 8. The CDR3 covers 15 residues. Germline CDR1 SGHRS, CDR2 YFSETQ. The CDR3 coding sequence is TGCGCCAGCAGCGTAAGGACAGGGGGCGAGGATGGCTACACCTTC. This sequence encodes CASSVRTGGEDGYTF.

The chain is built from TRBV15 and TRBJ1-2, with D tentatively TRBD1 (5 bases). Per the germline V gene, CDR1 is LNHNV and CDR2 is YYDKDF (reference sequence). The CDR3 is 16 residues long. The V gene lost 3 bases and the J gene lost 3 bases, with 17 bases spanning the gap. CDR3 nucleotide sequence: TGTGCCACCAGCAGGGGGGTCGGGGGGATTGACTATGGCTACACCTTC. It translates to CATSRGVGGIDYGYTF.